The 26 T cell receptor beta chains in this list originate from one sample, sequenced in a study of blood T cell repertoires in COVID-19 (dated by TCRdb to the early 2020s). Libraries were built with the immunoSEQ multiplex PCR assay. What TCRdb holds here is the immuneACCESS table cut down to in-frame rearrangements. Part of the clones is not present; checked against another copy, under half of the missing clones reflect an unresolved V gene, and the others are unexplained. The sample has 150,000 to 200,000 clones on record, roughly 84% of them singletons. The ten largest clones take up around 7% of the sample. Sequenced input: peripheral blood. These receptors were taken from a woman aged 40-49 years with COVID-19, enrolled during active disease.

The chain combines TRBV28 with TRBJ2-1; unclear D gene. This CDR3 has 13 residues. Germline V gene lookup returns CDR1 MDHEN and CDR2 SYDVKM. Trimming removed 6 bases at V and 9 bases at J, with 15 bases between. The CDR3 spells CASSSDSRGEQFF. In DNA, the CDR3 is TGTGCCAGCAGCTCCGACTCTCGAGGTGAGCAGTTCTTC.

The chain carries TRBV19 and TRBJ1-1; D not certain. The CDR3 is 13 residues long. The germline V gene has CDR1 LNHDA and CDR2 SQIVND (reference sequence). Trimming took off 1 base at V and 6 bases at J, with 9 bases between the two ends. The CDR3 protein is CASSIAAGAEAFF. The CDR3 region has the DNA TGTGCCAGTAGTATAGCCGCCGGGGCTGAAGCTTTCTTT.

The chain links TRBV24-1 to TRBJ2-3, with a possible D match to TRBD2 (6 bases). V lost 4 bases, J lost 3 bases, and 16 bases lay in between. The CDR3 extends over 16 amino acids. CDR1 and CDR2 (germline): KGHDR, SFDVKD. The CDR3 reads CATSDRTNSQTDTQYF. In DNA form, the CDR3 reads TGTGCCACCAGTGACCGGACTAATTCACAAACAGATACGCAGTATTTT.

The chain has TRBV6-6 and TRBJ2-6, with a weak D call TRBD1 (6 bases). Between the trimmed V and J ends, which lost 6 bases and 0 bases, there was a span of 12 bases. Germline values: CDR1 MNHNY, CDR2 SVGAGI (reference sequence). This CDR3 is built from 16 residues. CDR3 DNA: TGTGCCAGCAGAGCATTAGGGGGCTCTGGGGCCAACGTCCTGACTTTC. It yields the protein CASRALGGSGANVLTF.

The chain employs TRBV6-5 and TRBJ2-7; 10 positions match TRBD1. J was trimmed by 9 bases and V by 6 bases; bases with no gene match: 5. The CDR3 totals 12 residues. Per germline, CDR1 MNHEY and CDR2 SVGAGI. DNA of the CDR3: TGTGCCAGCAGCGGGGGGACAGGGGCGCAGTACTTC. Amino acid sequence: CASSGGTGAQYF.

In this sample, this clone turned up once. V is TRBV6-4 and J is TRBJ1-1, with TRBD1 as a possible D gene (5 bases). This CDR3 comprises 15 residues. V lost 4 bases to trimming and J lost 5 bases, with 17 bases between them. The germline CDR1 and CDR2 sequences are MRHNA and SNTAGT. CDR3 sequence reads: CASSASDSQGTEAFF. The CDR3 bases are TGTGCCAGCAGTGCCTCCGACAGCCAGGGAACTGAAGCTTTCTTT.

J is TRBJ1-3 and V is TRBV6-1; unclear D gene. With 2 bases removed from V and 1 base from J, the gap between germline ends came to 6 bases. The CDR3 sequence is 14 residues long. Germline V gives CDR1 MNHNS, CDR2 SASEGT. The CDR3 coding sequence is TGTGCCAGCAGTGAACGCCGGTCTGGAAACACCATATATTTT. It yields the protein CASSERRSGNTIYF.

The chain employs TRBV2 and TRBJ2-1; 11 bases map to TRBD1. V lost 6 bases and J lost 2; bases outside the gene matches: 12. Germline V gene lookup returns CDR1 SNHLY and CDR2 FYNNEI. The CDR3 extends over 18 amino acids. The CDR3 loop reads CASSATASGQGAYNEQFF. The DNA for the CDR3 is TGTGCCAGCAGCGCCACGGCTTCGGGACAGGGGGCCTACAATGAGCAGTTCTTC.

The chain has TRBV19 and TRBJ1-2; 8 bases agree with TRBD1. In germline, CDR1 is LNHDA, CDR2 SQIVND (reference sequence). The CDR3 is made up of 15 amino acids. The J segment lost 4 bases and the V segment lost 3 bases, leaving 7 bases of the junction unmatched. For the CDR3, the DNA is TGTGCCAGTAGTATGACTCAGGGGGCAGGCTATGGCTACACCTTC. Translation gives CASSMTQGAGYGYTF.

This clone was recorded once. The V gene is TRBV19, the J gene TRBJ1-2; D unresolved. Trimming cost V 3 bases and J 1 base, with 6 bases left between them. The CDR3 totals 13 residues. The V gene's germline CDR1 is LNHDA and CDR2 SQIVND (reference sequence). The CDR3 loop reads CASSIGDNYGYTF. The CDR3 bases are TGTGCCAGTAGTATCGGGGATAACTATGGCTACACCTTC.

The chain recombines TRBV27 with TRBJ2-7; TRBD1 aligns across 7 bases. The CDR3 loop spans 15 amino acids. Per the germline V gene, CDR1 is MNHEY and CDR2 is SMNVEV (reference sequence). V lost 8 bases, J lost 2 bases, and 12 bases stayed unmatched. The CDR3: CASADRPPTPYEQYF. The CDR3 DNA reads TGTGCCAGCGCGGACAGGCCTCCAACCCCCTACGAGCAGTACTTC.

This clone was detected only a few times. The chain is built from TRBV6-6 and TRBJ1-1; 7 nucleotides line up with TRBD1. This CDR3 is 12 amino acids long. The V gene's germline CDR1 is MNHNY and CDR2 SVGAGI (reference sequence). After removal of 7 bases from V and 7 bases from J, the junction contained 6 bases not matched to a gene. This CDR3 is CASIKGDSEAFF. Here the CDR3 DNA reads TGTGCCAGCATTAAGGGGGACAGTGAAGCTTTCTTT.

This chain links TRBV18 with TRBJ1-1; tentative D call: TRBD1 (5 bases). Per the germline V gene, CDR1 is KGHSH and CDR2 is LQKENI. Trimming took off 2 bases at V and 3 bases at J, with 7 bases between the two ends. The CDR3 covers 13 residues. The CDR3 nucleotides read TGTGCCAGCTCACCAGGCAGGGACACTGAAGCTTTCTTT. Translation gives CASSPGRDTEAFF.

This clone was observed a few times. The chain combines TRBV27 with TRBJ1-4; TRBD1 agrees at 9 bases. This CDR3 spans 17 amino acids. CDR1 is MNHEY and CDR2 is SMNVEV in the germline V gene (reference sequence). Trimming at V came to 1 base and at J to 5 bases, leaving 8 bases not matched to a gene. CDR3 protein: CASSLFAQGAVNEKLFF. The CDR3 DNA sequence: TGTGCCAGCAGTTTATTTGCACAGGGGGCTGTAAATGAAAAACTGTTTTTT.

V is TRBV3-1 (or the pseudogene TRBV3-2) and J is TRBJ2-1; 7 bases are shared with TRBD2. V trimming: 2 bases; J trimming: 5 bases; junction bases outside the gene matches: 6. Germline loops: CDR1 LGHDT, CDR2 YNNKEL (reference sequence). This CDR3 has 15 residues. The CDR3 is CASSQSRAGNNEQFF. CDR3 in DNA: TGTGCCAGCAGCCAAAGTAGAGCGGGGAACAATGAGCAGTTCTTC.

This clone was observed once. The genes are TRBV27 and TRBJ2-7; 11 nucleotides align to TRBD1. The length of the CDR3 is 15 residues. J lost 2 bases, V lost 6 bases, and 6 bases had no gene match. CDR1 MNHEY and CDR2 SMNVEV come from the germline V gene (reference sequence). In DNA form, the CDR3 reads TGTGCCAGCAGGGCCGGGACAGGGGGACCCTACGAGCAGTACTTC. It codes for CASRAGTGGPYEQYF.

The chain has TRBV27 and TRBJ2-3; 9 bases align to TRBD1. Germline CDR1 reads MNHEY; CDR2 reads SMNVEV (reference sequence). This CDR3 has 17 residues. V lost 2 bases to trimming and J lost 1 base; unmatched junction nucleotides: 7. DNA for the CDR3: TGTGCCAGCAGTTTACGACAGGGGGTTAGGGGCACAGATACGCAGTATTTT. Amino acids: CASSLRQGVRGTDTQYF.

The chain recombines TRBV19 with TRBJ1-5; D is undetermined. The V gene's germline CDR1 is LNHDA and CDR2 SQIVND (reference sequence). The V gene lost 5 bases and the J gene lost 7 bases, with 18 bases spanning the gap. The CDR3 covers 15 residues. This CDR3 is CASSSSGNVRQPQHF. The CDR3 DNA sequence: TGTGCCAGTAGTTCGTCCGGAAATGTGAGGCAGCCCCAGCATTTT.

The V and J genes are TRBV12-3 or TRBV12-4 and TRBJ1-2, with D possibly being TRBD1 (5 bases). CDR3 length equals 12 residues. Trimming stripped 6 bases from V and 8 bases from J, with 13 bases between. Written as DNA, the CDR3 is TGTGCCAGCAGCCACGGAGGGGAGGGCTACACCTTC. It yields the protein CASSHGGEGYTF.

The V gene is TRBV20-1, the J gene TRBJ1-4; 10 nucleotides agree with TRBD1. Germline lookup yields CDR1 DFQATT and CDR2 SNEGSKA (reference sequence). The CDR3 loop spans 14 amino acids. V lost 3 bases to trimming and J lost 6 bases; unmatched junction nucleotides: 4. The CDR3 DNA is TGCAGTGCTAGTTCCGACAGGGGGCATGAAAAACTGTTTTTT. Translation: CSASSDRGHEKLFF.

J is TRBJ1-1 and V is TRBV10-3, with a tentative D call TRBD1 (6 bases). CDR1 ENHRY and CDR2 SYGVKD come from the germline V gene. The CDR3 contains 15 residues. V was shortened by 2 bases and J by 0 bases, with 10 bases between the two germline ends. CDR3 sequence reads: CAISETGQLNTEAFF. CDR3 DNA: TGTGCCATCAGTGAGACCGGACAGTTGAACACTGAAGCTTTCTTT.

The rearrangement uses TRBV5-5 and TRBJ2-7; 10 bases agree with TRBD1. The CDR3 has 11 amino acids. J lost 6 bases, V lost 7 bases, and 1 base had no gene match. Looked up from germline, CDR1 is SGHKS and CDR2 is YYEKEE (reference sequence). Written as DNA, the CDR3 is TGTGCCAGCGGACAGGGGGGCGAGCAGTACTTC. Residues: CASGQGGEQYF.

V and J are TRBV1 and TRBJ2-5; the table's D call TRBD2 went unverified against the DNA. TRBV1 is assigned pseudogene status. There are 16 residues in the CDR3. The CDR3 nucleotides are TGCACCAGCAGCCAAGATGGCGTTCGGAGGGAAGAGACCCAGTACTTC. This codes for CTSSQDGVRREETQYF.

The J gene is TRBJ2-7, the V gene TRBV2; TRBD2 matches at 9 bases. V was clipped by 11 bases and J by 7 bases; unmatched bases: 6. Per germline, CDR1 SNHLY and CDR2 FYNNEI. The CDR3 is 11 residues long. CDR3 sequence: CARGGVREQYF. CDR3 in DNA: TGTGCCCGCGGGGGGGTTAGGGAGCAGTACTTC.

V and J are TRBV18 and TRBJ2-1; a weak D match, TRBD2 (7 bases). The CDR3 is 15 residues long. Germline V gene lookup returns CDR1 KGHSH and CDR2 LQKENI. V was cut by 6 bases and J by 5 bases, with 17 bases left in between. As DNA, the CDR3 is TGTGCCAGCTCTCCCCTCGGGGGGCGCGACAATGAGCAGTTCTTC. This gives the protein CASSPLGGRDNEQFF.

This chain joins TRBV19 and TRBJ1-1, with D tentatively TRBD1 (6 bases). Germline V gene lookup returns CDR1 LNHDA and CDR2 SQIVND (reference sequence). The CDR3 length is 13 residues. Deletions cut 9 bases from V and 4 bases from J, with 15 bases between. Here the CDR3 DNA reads TGTGCCAGCGTGACAGGAGGAGCCACTGAAGCTTTCTTT. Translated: CASVTGGATEAFF.